This T cell receptor beta chain was recovered during a study of cytomegalovirus exposure and HLA in healthy donors. PCR amplification relied on 60 Vbeta primers (plus 13 Jbeta primers). Some clones are missing from TCRdb's copy, which holds only in-frame ones; the method was immunoSEQ multiplex PCR. The data contain 130,000 to 150,000 clones, nearly 80% of them singletons. Likely unrecorded immune exposures existed in these nominally healthy donors. This clone showed up just once. Its antigen is unidentified. J lost 6 bases, V lost 6 bases, and 13 bases had no gene match. The length of the CDR3 is 15 residues. The germline V gene has CDR1 MDHEN and CDR2 SYDVKM. Study-level results: In vitro assays verified that three CMV-associated chains recognized CMV antigens specifically. While the bulk of TCR sequences proved rare, some public TCRs turned up in many donors.

The TCR was taken from a man between 35 and 55 years old in good health and CMV-seropositive. The specimen sequenced was PBMCs. The genes are TRBV28 and TRBJ2-7, with TRBD1 matching 8 bases. The CDR3 nucleotides are TGTGCCAGCAGACAGACAGGGGCACCCTTTGGCGAGCAGTACTTC. It codes for CASRQTGAPFGEQYF. Full variable domain (missing parts from reference TRBV28 and TRBJ2-7): DVKVTQSSRYLVKRTGEKVFLECVQDMDHENMFWYRQDPGLGLRLIYFSYDVKMKEKGDIPEGYSVSREKKERFSLILESASTNQTSMYLCASRQTGAPFGEQYFGPGTRLTVT.